The clone carrying this T cell receptor (beta chain) has ten or more counts. Antigen specificity is unknown. This specimen belongs to a study of response to subunit inactivated influenza vaccine. Trimming left V 0 bases short and J 3 bases short, with 11 bases between. The V gene's germline CDR1 is SGDLS and CDR2 YYNGEE. The CDR3 loop spans 15 amino acids. Whole-study results and caveats: Authors suggested seasonal influenza vaccinations each recruit few new T cells.

Each CDR3 protein is one row after TCRdb ran MiXCR on the RT-PCR reads. The sample has almost 250,000 distinct CDR3 sequences; more than 9% are singletons. The chain carries TRBV9 and TRBJ2-3; the D is unclear. The sequence came from a man aged 45-65 years who received an inactivated influenza vaccine. Specimen: non-naive T cells sorted from PBMCs, collected roughly 15 days before vaccination. The CDR3 spells CASSVGLITTDTQYF. As DNA, the CDR3 is TGTGCCAGCAGCGTAGGGTTAATAACGACAGATACGCAGTATTTT.